These T cell receptor beta chains were read from a single sample in a study of blood T cell repertoires in COVID-19. Here immunoSEQ multiplex PCR was the method, and the copy in TCRdb shows in-frame clones only, minus some. The sample contains 150,000 or so clones, roughly nine tenths of which appear only once. The source material was PBMCs or T cells enriched from blood (not recorded which). These receptors were taken from a woman aged 45-59 years who had recovered from COVID-19. The CDR3 runs from the conserved cysteine through the conserved F or W. The D gene is left open where the match is weak. The size entry is marked missing in some rows and otherwise reads once, few, many or a size class.

CDR3 protein: CASSLTGVNEQYF
CDR3 DNA: TGTGCCAGCAGCCTTACAGGGGTGAACGAGCAGTACTTC
clone size: -
D gene: TRBD1
J gene: TRBJ2-7
V gene: TRBV12-3/TRBV12-4

CDR3 protein: CASSLRTGTGPGQETQYF
CDR3 DNA: TGTGCCAGCTCGCTTCGGACAGGAACGGGCCCCGGCCAAGAGACCCAGTACTTC
clone size: -
D gene: TRBD1
J gene: TRBJ2-5
V gene: TRBV18

CDR3 protein: CASSIGLADYEQYF
CDR3 DNA: TGTGCCAGCAGCATAGGACTAGCGGACTACGAGCAGTACTTC
clone size: -
D gene: TRBD2
J gene: TRBJ2-7
V gene: TRBV7-8

CDR3 protein: CASSYSTFGGTDTQYF
CDR3 DNA: TGTGCCAGCAGTTACTCGACTTTCGGGGGCACAGATACGCAGTATTTT
clone size: -
D gene: -
J gene: TRBJ2-3
V gene: TRBV6-5

CDR3 protein: CASSAEASSSYNEQFF
CDR3 DNA: TGTGCCAGCAGCGCGGAGGCGTCGAGCTCCTACAATGAGCAGTTCTTC
clone size: -
D gene: -
J gene: TRBJ2-1
V gene: TRBV9

CDR3 protein: CASSSIDRGYEQYF
CDR3 DNA: TGTGCCAGCAGCTCTATCGACAGGGGCTACGAGCAGTACTTC
clone size: -
D gene: TRBD1
J gene: TRBJ2-7
V gene: TRBV7-9

CDR3 protein: CASSPRTSGRARADTQYF
CDR3 DNA: TGTGCCAGCTCACCGAGGACTAGCGGGAGGGCCAGGGCAGATACGCAGTATTTT
clone size: -
D gene: TRBD2
J gene: TRBJ2-3
V gene: TRBV18

CDR3 protein: CASSLVGQTSGNTIYF
CDR3 DNA: TGTGCCAGCAGCTTAGTGGGACAGACCTCTGGAAACACCATATATTTT
clone size: -
D gene: TRBD1
J gene: TRBJ1-3
V gene: TRBV7-9

CDR3 protein: CASSWDSREQFF
CDR3 DNA: TGTGCCAGCAGCTGGGACTCCCGTGAGCAGTTCTTC
clone size: few
D gene: -
J gene: TRBJ2-1
V gene: TRBV5-8

CDR3 protein: CASSRLAGDSYEQYF
CDR3 DNA: TGTGCCAGCAGCCGACTAGCGGGAGATTCCTACGAGCAGTACTTC
clone size: few
D gene: TRBD2
J gene: TRBJ2-7
V gene: TRBV3-1/TRBV3-2

CDR3 protein: CAWSDWDRRGLAFF
CDR3 DNA: TGTGCCTGGAGTGATTGGGACAGGCGGGGTTTGGCTTTCTTT
clone size: -
D gene: TRBD1
J gene: TRBJ1-1
V gene: TRBV30

CDR3 protein: CASSPATSGNYNEQFF
CDR3 DNA: TGTGCCAGCTCCCCGGCGACTAGCGGGAACTACAATGAGCAGTTCTTC
clone size: -
D gene: TRBD2
J gene: TRBJ2-1
V gene: TRBV18

CDR3 protein: CASTSSGSGRYQETQYF
CDR3 DNA: TGTGCCAGCACCTCTTCAGGTTCAGGAAGGTACCAAGAGACCCAGTACTTC
clone size: -
D gene: -
J gene: TRBJ2-5
V gene: TRBV28

CDR3 protein: CASSQNLRGGFNTEQFF
CDR3 DNA: TGCGCCAGCAGCCAAAACCTTAGAGGTGGGTTTAACACTGAGCAGTTCTTC
clone size: -
D gene: -
J gene: TRBJ2-1
V gene: TRBV4-1

CDR3 protein: CASSTGGKGNEQFF
CDR3 DNA: TGTGCCAGCAGTACAGGGGGCAAAGGAAATGAGCAGTTCTTC
clone size: -
D gene: TRBD1
J gene: TRBJ2-1
V gene: TRBV28

CDR3 protein: CASSPPEPGTGELFF
CDR3 DNA: TGTGCCAGCTCACCACCAGAACCGGGCACCGGGGAGCTGTTTTTT
clone size: -
D gene: -
J gene: TRBJ2-2
V gene: TRBV18

CDR3 protein: CASSGAHTSVYNEQFF
CDR3 DNA: TGTGCCAGCAGTGGGGCCCATACTAGCGTCTACAATGAGCAGTTCTTC
clone size: -
D gene: TRBD2
J gene: TRBJ2-1
V gene: TRBV6-1

CDR3 protein: CASSVGGAVVGEAFF
CDR3 DNA: TGTGCCAGCAGCGTAGGCGGGGCCGTAGTGGGTGAAGCTTTCTTT
clone size: -
D gene: -
J gene: TRBJ1-1
V gene: TRBV9

CDR3 protein: CASSFGRQGTANQPQHF
CDR3 DNA: TGTGCCAGCAGCTTTGGACGACAGGGGACTGCCAATCAGCCCCAGCATTTT
clone size: -
D gene: TRBD1
J gene: TRBJ1-5
V gene: TRBV5-5

CDR3 protein: CASSLAGYGYTF
CDR3 DNA: TGTGCCAGCAGTTTGGCGGGGTATGGCTACACCTTC
clone size: -
D gene: -
J gene: TRBJ1-2
V gene: TRBV28

CDR3 protein: CATSPSGPRGSTDTQYF
CDR3 DNA: TGTGCCACCAGTCCCTCCGGGCCTAGGGGTAGCACAGATACGCAGTATTTT
clone size: -
D gene: -
J gene: TRBJ2-3
V gene: TRBV24-1

CDR3 protein: CASGLADTGELFF
CDR3 DNA: TGCGCCAGTGGACTAGCGGACACCGGGGAGCTGTTTTTT
clone size: -
D gene: TRBD2
J gene: TRBJ2-2
V gene: TRBV5-1

CDR3 protein: CASSGGTGGLGYTF
CDR3 DNA: TGTGCCAGCAGCGGGGGGACAGGGGGTCTTGGCTACACCTTC
clone size: once
D gene: TRBD1
J gene: TRBJ1-2
V gene: TRBV5-4

CDR3 protein: CASSLPQGGLTEAFF
CDR3 DNA: TGTGCCAGCAGCCTGCCGCAGGGAGGTCTGACTGAAGCTTTCTTT
clone size: few
D gene: -
J gene: TRBJ1-1
V gene: TRBV7-2

CDR3 protein: CAWSAGQGYNEQFF
CDR3 DNA: TGTGCCTGGAGCGCCGGACAGGGCTACAATGAGCAGTTCTTC
clone size: -
D gene: TRBD1
J gene: TRBJ2-1
V gene: TRBV30

CDR3 protein: CASSQGTGGTGELFF
CDR3 DNA: TGCGCCAGCAGCCAAGGGACAGGGGGGACCGGGGAGCTGTTTTTT
clone size: -
D gene: TRBD1
J gene: TRBJ2-2
V gene: TRBV5-1

CDR3 protein: CASSGWGQGATGELFF
CDR3 DNA: TGCGCCAGCAGCGGCTGGGGACAGGGTGCCACCGGGGAGCTGTTTTTT
clone size: -
D gene: TRBD1
J gene: TRBJ2-2
V gene: TRBV5-1

CDR3 protein: CASSLSSRGMVEETQYF
CDR3 DNA: TGTGCCAGCAGTTTGAGTAGCAGGGGTATGGTTGAGGAGACCCAGTACTTC
clone size: -
D gene: -
J gene: TRBJ2-5
V gene: TRBV28

CDR3 protein: CASRGTSGTDTQYF
CDR3 DNA: TGTGCCAGCAGGGGGACTAGCGGCACAGATACGCAGTATTTT
clone size: -
D gene: TRBD2
J gene: TRBJ2-3
V gene: TRBV5-4

CDR3 protein: CASSIVEGNTEAFF
CDR3 DNA: TGTGCCAGTAGTATAGTAGAGGGAAACACTGAAGCTTTCTTT
clone size: -
D gene: -
J gene: TRBJ1-1
V gene: TRBV19

CDR3 protein: CASSPINEKLFF
CDR3 DNA: TGTGCCAGCAGCCCTATTAATGAAAAACTGTTTTTT
clone size: -
D gene: -
J gene: TRBJ1-4
V gene: TRBV11-1

CDR3 protein: CASSQCPKGLASGEQFF
CDR3 DNA: TGCGCCAGCAGTCAATGTCCCAAGGGACTAGCTTCGGGTGAGCAGTTCTTC
clone size: -
D gene: TRBD2
J gene: TRBJ2-1
V gene: TRBV23-1

CDR3 protein: CASSMSAEAFF
CDR3 DNA: TGTGCCAGTAGTATGTCAGCTGAAGCTTTCTTT
clone size: -
D gene: -
J gene: TRBJ1-1
V gene: TRBV19

CDR3 protein: CASSLAEAGATEAFF
CDR3 DNA: TGCGCCAGCAGCTTGGCGGAGGCAGGGGCCACTGAAGCTTTCTTT
clone size: -
D gene: -
J gene: TRBJ1-1
V gene: TRBV5-1

CDR3 protein: CASSLPGQGAGYTF
CDR3 DNA: TGTGCCAGCAGCTTACCGGGACAGGGGGCCGGCTACACCTTC
clone size: -
D gene: TRBD1
J gene: TRBJ1-2
V gene: TRBV11-2

CDR3 protein: CATRESGANVLTF
CDR3 DNA: TGTGCCACCAGGGAGTCTGGGGCCAACGTCCTGACTTTC
clone size: -
D gene: -
J gene: TRBJ2-6
V gene: TRBV24-1

CDR3 protein: CASSAGTGEVVNEQFF
CDR3 DNA: TGTGCCAGTAGTGCGGGGACAGGGGAGGTGGTCAATGAGCAGTTCTTC
clone size: -
D gene: TRBD1
J gene: TRBJ2-1
V gene: TRBV19

CDR3 protein: CAATGGASSYNEQFF
CDR3 DNA: TGTGCCGCCACTGGGGGGGCGAGCTCCTACAATGAGCAGTTCTTC
clone size: -
D gene: -
J gene: TRBJ2-1
V gene: TRBV30

CDR3 protein: CASSVDVQQETQYF
CDR3 DNA: TGTGCCAGCAGTGTTGATGTACAGCAAGAGACCCAGTACTTC
clone size: -
D gene: -
J gene: TRBJ2-5
V gene: TRBV2

CDR3 protein: CTSSLRVNSDNEQFF
CDR3 DNA: TGCACCAGCAGTCTCAGGGTCAACTCTGACAATGAGCAGTTCTTC
clone size: -
D gene: -
J gene: TRBJ2-1
V gene: TRBV1

CDR3 protein: CASSLATVGYTF
CDR3 DNA: TGTGCCAGCAGCTTAGCGACAGTTGGCTACACCTTC
clone size: -
D gene: -
J gene: TRBJ1-2
V gene: TRBV7-2

CDR3 protein: CASQRGNYNEQFF
CDR3 DNA: TGTGCCAGTCAGCGGGGGAACTACAATGAGCAGTTCTTC
clone size: -
D gene: TRBD2
J gene: TRBJ2-1
V gene: TRBV12-3/TRBV12-4

CDR3 protein: CASRGQEEQPQHF
CDR3 DNA: TGCGCCAGCAGGGGACAGGAGGAACAGCCCCAGCATTTT
clone size: -
D gene: TRBD1
J gene: TRBJ1-5
V gene: TRBV4-1

CDR3 protein: CASSLGGFMNTEAFF
CDR3 DNA: TGTGCCAGCAGCCTAGGTGGCTTTATGAACACTGAAGCTTTCTTT
clone size: -
D gene: -
J gene: TRBJ1-1
V gene: TRBV7-9

CDR3 protein: CASSFSTEGNTIYF
CDR3 DNA: TGTGCCAGCAGTTTCTCGACAGAAGGAAACACCATATATTTT
clone size: once
D gene: -
J gene: TRBJ1-3
V gene: TRBV6-2/TRBV6-3

CDR3 protein: CASSPHEDYGYTF
CDR3 DNA: TGTGCCAGCAGCCCCCACGAGGACTATGGCTACACCTTC
clone size: -
D gene: -
J gene: TRBJ1-2
V gene: TRBV7-6

CDR3 protein: CASSLGPVNYGYTF
CDR3 DNA: TGTGCCAGCAGCTTAGGCCCGGTTAACTATGGCTACACCTTC
clone size: -
D gene: -
J gene: TRBJ1-2
V gene: TRBV7-2

CDR3 protein: CASSFPGTGGTDTQYF
CDR3 DNA: TGTGCCAGCAGCTTTCCCGGGACAGGGGGGACAGATACGCAGTATTTT
clone size: -
D gene: TRBD1
J gene: TRBJ2-3
V gene: TRBV5-4

CDR3 protein: CASSPPLQGRRTEAFF
CDR3 DNA: TGTGCCAGCAGCCCCCCTCTACAGGGTCGGCGCACTGAAGCTTTCTTT
clone size: -
D gene: -
J gene: TRBJ1-1
V gene: TRBV7-2

CDR3 protein: CASSLGQDYGYTF
CDR3 DNA: TGTGCCAGCAGCTTGGGGCAGGACTATGGCTACACCTTC
clone size: -
D gene: -
J gene: TRBJ1-2
V gene: TRBV5-5

CDR3 protein: CASSVKGLLRSDTQYF
CDR3 DNA: TGTGCCAGTAGTGTAAAAGGACTCTTGAGGTCAGATACGCAGTATTTT
clone size: -
D gene: -
J gene: TRBJ2-3
V gene: TRBV19

CDR3 protein: CASSLDRGLGAFF
CDR3 DNA: TGTGCCAGCAGTTTAGACAGGGGGCTTGGAGCTTTCTTT
clone size: -
D gene: TRBD1
J gene: TRBJ1-1
V gene: TRBV27

CDR3 protein: CASSSYLTATYGYTF
CDR3 DNA: TGTGCCAGCAGCTCTTACTTGACAGCAACCTATGGCTACACCTTC
clone size: -
D gene: -
J gene: TRBJ1-2
V gene: TRBV7-9

CDR3 protein: CATSVGKYTDTQYF
CDR3 DNA: TGTGCCACCAGTGTCGGGAAATACACAGATACGCAGTATTTT
clone size: -
D gene: -
J gene: TRBJ2-3
V gene: TRBV24-1

CDR3 protein: CATQYRGNTIYF
CDR3 DNA: TGTGCCACCCAATACCGGGGGAACACCATATATTTT
clone size: -
D gene: -
J gene: TRBJ1-3
V gene: TRBV10-3

CDR3 protein: CASSRGLAGVEQYF
CDR3 DNA: TGTGCCAGCAGTCGGGGACTAGCGGGAGTCGAGCAGTACTTC
clone size: -
D gene: TRBD2
J gene: TRBJ2-7
V gene: TRBV2

CDR3 protein: CASSLTGYHEQYF
CDR3 DNA: TGTGCCAGCAGTTTAACAGGTTACCACGAGCAGTACTTC
clone size: -
D gene: -
J gene: TRBJ2-7
V gene: TRBV27

CDR3 protein: CASSNRQGALGNTIYF
CDR3 DNA: TGTGCCAGCAGTAATCGGCAGGGGGCGCTTGGAAACACCATATATTTT
clone size: -
D gene: TRBD1
J gene: TRBJ1-3
V gene: TRBV28

CDR3 protein: CASSFSGLERETQYF
CDR3 DNA: TGTGCCAGCAGTTTCTCGGGGTTGGAACGGGAGACCCAGTACTTC
clone size: -
D gene: -
J gene: TRBJ2-5
V gene: TRBV28

CDR3 protein: CASSQDSSGNTGELFF
CDR3 DNA: TGCGCCAGCAGCCAAGATAGTAGCGGAAACACCGGGGAGCTGTTTTTT
clone size: -
D gene: -
J gene: TRBJ2-2
V gene: TRBV4-1